Presented here are 13 T cell receptor beta chains from one specimen sequenced in a study of cytomegalovirus exposure and HLA in healthy donors. The study ran its PCR with 60 Vbeta and 13 Jbeta primers. Method: immunoSEQ multiplex PCR; TCRdb's copy keeps in-frame clones and lacks some. The repertoire holds some 180,000 clones, with roughly 85% as singletons. Input material: PBMCs. All receptors derive from a woman aged 25 to 45 in good health and CMV-seropositive.

The chain has TRBV4-3 and TRBJ1-1; weak D call: TRBD1 (5 bases). Germline values: CDR1 LGHNA, CDR2 YSLEER. This CDR3 comprises 17 residues. Trimming cost V 4 bases and J 5 bases, with 23 bases left between them. CDR3 sequence reads: CASSPGRGYASWTEAFF. CDR3 nucleotides: TGCGCCAGCAGCCCTGGGAGGGGCTATGCCAGTTGGACTGAAGCTTTCTTT.

This chain uses TRBV7-9 with TRBJ1-1; possibly TRBD1 for D (6 bases). Germline CDR1 SEHNR, CDR2 FQNEAQ (reference sequence). Trimming removed 3 bases at V and 0 bases at J, with 17 bases between. CDR3 size: 17 residues. The CDR3 is CASSFPEQGIMNTEAFF. CDR3 DNA sequence: TGTGCCAGCAGCTTCCCAGAGCAGGGGATCATGAACACTGAAGCTTTCTTT.

The chain combines TRBV6-6 with TRBJ2-7, with D tentatively TRBD2 (6 bases). Trimming removed 8 bases from V and 3 bases from J, with 14 bases in between. Germline V gene data show CDR1 as MNHNY and CDR2 as SVGAGI (reference sequence). The CDR3 is made up of 13 amino acids. CDR3: CASVGTGDYEQYF. The CDR3 region has the DNA TGTGCCAGCGTAGGAACGGGGGACTACGAGCAGTACTTC.

This clone was detected only a few times. The chain combines TRBV7-2 with TRBJ2-2; 12 bases are shared with TRBD2. Trimming at V came to 0 bases and at J to 8 bases, leaving 4 bases not matched to a gene. Germline V gene sequence: CDR1 SGHTA, CDR2 FQGNSA. This CDR3 comprises 16 residues. The CDR3 sequence: CASSLAFGLAGGELFF. The CDR3 DNA reads TGTGCCAGCAGCTTAGCGTTCGGACTAGCGGGAGGGGAGCTGTTTTTT.

For the CDR3, the DNA is TGTGCCAGCAGAGCTCAGACAGGGTGGTATGGCTACACCTTC. This sequence encodes CASRAQTGWYGYTF. J is TRBJ1-2 and V is TRBV11-2; 7 bases agree with TRBD1. Germline V gene lookup returns CDR1 SGHAT and CDR2 FQNNGV. The CDR3 covers 14 residues. V lost 6 bases to trimming and J lost 5 bases; unmatched junction nucleotides: 9.

V is TRBV5-4 and J is TRBJ2-7, with 8 positions matching TRBD2. V trimming: 0 bases; J trimming: 2 bases; junction bases outside the gene matches: 4. CDR3 length equals 15 residues. The germline CDR1 and CDR2 sequences are SGHNT and YYREEE (reference sequence). The CDR3 protein is CASSLGLATTYEQYF. The CDR3 DNA reads TGTGCCAGCAGCTTGGGACTAGCGACGACCTACGAGCAGTACTTC. Full variable domain (missing parts from reference TRBV5-4 and TRBJ2-7): ETGVTQSPTHLIKTRGQQVTLRCSSQSGHNTVSWYQQALGQGPQFIFQYYREEENGRGNFPPRFSGLQFPNYSSELNVNALELDDSALYLCASSLGLATTYEQYFGPGTRLTVT.

This clone has only a few counts. The V gene is TRBV6-1, the J gene TRBJ1-6; the D gene is possibly TRBD1 (6 bases). V gave up 8 bases and J gave up 7 bases, with 15 bases separating them. The CDR3 runs to 14 residues. Germline assignment: CDR1 MNHNS and CDR2 SASEGT. CDR3 region: CASERQDINSPLHF. As DNA, the CDR3 is TGTGCCAGCGAGAGACAGGACATCAATTCACCCCTCCACTTT.

The CDR3 nucleotides read TGTGCCAGCAGCTTAGGGAATAGCGGGAGTGGGGAGCTGTTTTTT. Its translation: CASSLGNSGSGELFF. The V call is TRBV7-2, the J call TRBJ2-2; TRBD2 matches at 9 bases. Per the germline V gene, CDR1 is SGHTA and CDR2 is FQGNSA. This CDR3 is 15 amino acids long. Trimming at V came to 1 base and at J to 8 bases, leaving 5 bases not matched to a gene.

J is TRBJ2-7 and V is TRBV5-8; perhaps TRBD1 as D (5 bases). The CDR3 length is 16 residues. Germline V gene sequence: CDR1 SGHTS, CDR2 YDEGEE. V shed 4 bases and J shed 2 bases, with 19 bases lying between them. In nucleotides, the CDR3 is TGTGCCAGCAGCCCCGGTGGGGCGAGCCTCCCCTACGAGCAGTACTTC. Translated: CASSPGGASLPYEQYF.

The J gene is TRBJ2-5, the V gene TRBV11-3, with D maybe TRBD1 (5 bases). The V gene lost 6 bases and the J gene lost 1 base, with 15 bases spanning the gap. CDR1 is SGHNT, CDR2 YENEEA, per germline. CDR3 size: 15 residues. DNA of the CDR3: TGTGCCAGCAGGAACGCCAGGGTTTCCCAAGAGACCCAGTACTTC. It codes for CASRNARVSQETQYF.

The CDR3 is CASSATGTGVNTIYF. DNA of the CDR3: TGTGCCAGCAGCGCGACCGGGACAGGGGTAAACACCATATATTTT. This sequence joins TRBV6-6 and TRBJ1-3, with 10 bases identical to TRBD1. CDR1 and CDR2 (germline): MNHNY, SVGAGI (reference sequence). The length of the CDR3 is 15 residues. The junction had 8 bases not matched to a gene; V was cut back by 6 bases and J by 6 bases.

This chain joins TRBV10-3 and TRBJ2-3; tentative D call: TRBD2 (7 bases). Deletions cut 11 bases from V and 6 bases from J, with 15 bases between. The CDR3 runs to 12 residues. Germline values: CDR1 ENHRY, CDR2 SYGVKD. This chain's CDR3 is CAATEGGDTQYF. The CDR3 region has the DNA TGTGCCGCAACGGAGGGGGGGGATACGCAGTATTTT.

V usage is TRBV7-6 and J usage is TRBJ2-7; no firm D call. CDR1 and CDR2 from the germline V gene are SGHVS and FNYEAQ. Trimming removed 5 bases from V and 0 bases from J, with 14 bases in between. There are 15 residues in the CDR3. For the CDR3, the DNA is TGTGCCAGCAGCCCCGAGTTTACTACCTCCTACGAGCAGTACTTC. Translating gives CASSPEFTTSYEQYF. Full variable domain (rest looked up from reference TRBV7-6 and TRBJ2-7): GAGVSQSPRYKVTKRGQDVALRCDPISGHVSLYWYRQALGQGPEFLTYFNYEAQQDKSGLPNDRFSAERPEGSISTLTIQRTEQRDSAMYRCASSPEFTTSYEQYFGPGTRLTVT.